These 25 T cell receptor beta chains originate from one sample sequenced in a study of cytomegalovirus exposure and HLA in healthy donors. A multiplex PCR was run with 60 Vbeta primers and 13 Jbeta primers. Assay used: immunoSEQ multiplex PCR; TCRdb lists only in-frame clones, some missing. The data contain 100,000 to 150,000 clones, about 80% of them singletons. The sample consisted of PBMCs. The receptor source for this set is a man aged 35-49 years in good health and CMV-seronegative.

The chain has TRBV25-1 and TRBJ2-1; 7 bases are shared with TRBD2. Germline values: CDR1 MGHDK, CDR2 SYGVNS. Trimming removed 6 bases from V and 11 bases from J; junction bases left unmatched: 4. The CDR3 is 11 residues long. In DNA form, the CDR3 reads TGTGCCAGCAGCCTGACTAGCAAGCAGTTCTTC. This codes for CASSLTSKQFF.

The sample holds a few counts of this clone. The chain couples TRBV10-1 to TRBJ2-3; weak D call: TRBD2 (6 bases). Trimming took 0 bases from V and 4 from J, leaving 14 bases between them. The CDR3 is made up of 16 amino acids. Germline V gene sequence: CDR1 WNHNN, CDR2 SYGVQD (reference sequence). The CDR3 reads CASSESVTSFADTQYF. The CDR3, as DNA: TGCGCCAGCAGTGAGTCAGTTACTAGCTTCGCAGATACGCAGTATTTT.

The V call is TRBV6-1, the J call TRBJ1-2; tentative D call: TRBD1 (5 bases). V lost 2 bases, J lost 3 bases, and 10 bases lay in between. Germline assignment: CDR1 MNHNS and CDR2 SASEGT. The CDR3 extends over 14 amino acids. CDR3 bases: TGTGCCAGCAGTGAATCGGGGGGGTACTATGGCTACACCTTC. It yields the protein CASSESGGYYGYTF.

This sequence joins TRBV29-1 and TRBJ2-5; D might be TRBD2 (6 bases). The CDR3 sequence is 13 residues long. The germline CDR1 and CDR2 sequences are SQVTM and ANQGSEA. V was pared by 7 bases and J by 2 bases, with 14 bases between. The chain's CDR3 is CSADGDSQETQYF. The CDR3, as DNA: TGCAGCGCCGACGGGGACTCTCAAGAGACCCAGTACTTC.

This sequence joins TRBV18 and TRBJ1-2, with 9 bases aligning to TRBD1. Germline assignment: CDR1 KGHSH and CDR2 LQKENI. The V segment lost 3 bases and the J segment 6 bases; nucleotides outside the gene matches: 5. This CDR3 has 14 residues. The CDR3 DNA reads as TGTGCCAGCTCACCGGCGGACAGGGGTCATGGCTACACCTTC. Its translation is CASSPADRGHGYTF.

V and J are TRBV2 and TRBJ2-2, with D possibly TRBD1 on 5 matching bases. The germline V gene has CDR1 SNHLY and CDR2 FYNNEI. Trimming removed 8 bases from V and 4 bases from J, with 17 bases in between. The CDR3 extends over 15 amino acids. The CDR3 DNA is TGTGCCAGCGGAGTCAGGACACCGAGCACCGGGGAGCTGTTTTTT. Amino acids: CASGVRTPSTGELFF.

The rearrangement links TRBV5-1 to TRBJ1-2, with a possible D match to TRBD1 (6 bases). Trimming cost V 3 bases and J 5 bases, with 11 bases left between them. CDR3 length: 13 amino acids. Germline values: CDR1 SGHRS, CDR2 YFSETQ. The CDR3 here is CASSSGEGYGYTF. DNA for the CDR3: TGCGCCAGCAGCTCAGGGGAGGGGTATGGCTACACCTTC.

The chain employs TRBV2 and TRBJ1-1; D not certain. V dropped 4 bases and J dropped 0 bases, with 9 bases sitting between them. In germline, CDR1 is SNHLY, CDR2 FYNNEI. This CDR3 spans 14 amino acids. CDR3 region: CASSVQVMNTEAFF. The CDR3 DNA sequence: TGTGCCAGCAGTGTTCAGGTTATGAACACTGAAGCTTTCTTT.

The V call is TRBV7-9, the J call TRBJ1-2, with D unresolved. Per germline, CDR1 SEHNR and CDR2 FQNEAQ (reference sequence). The ends were cut back, 0 bases at V and 1 base at J, with 12 bases in the middle. This CDR3 contains 16 residues. The DNA of the CDR3 is TGTGCCAGCAGCTTAGCGTCCGGGTTAAATAACTATGGCTACACCTTC. This translates into CASSLASGLNNYGYTF.

The genes are TRBV2 and TRBJ2-5; 8 nucleotides agree with TRBD1. This CDR3 region has 16 residues. Losses at the gene ends were 6 bases for V and 1 base for J; bases not matched to a gene: 10. CDR1 is SNHLY, CDR2 FYNNEI, per germline. The CDR3 here is CASSGGIGTGQETQYF. DNA for the CDR3: TGTGCCAGCAGCGGAGGGATCGGGACAGGCCAAGAGACCCAGTACTTC.

The V and J genes are TRBV30 and TRBJ2-5; 8 bases are a match to TRBD2. Germline V gene data show CDR1 as GTSNPN and CDR2 as SVGIG (reference sequence). With 6 bases clipped from V and 4 bases from J, the junction kept 7 bases outside the gene matches. The CDR3 totals 13 residues. CDR3 nucleotide sequence: TGTGCCTGCCCCCTCGGGGGGGGAGAGACCCAGTACTTC. This translates into CACPLGGGETQYF.

V and J are TRBV6-5 and TRBJ1-2, with D possibly matching TRBD1 (5 bases). Per germline, CDR1 MNHEY and CDR2 SVGAGI. V was cut by 3 bases and J by 4 bases, with 12 bases left in between. The CDR3 has 14 residues. The chain's CDR3 is CASSYQGRSYGYTF. The CDR3 DNA reads as TGTGCCAGCAGTTATCAGGGCAGGAGCTATGGCTACACCTTC.

The chain joins TRBV6-6 to TRBJ2-7; the match to TRBD2 covers 7 bases. V gave up 2 bases and J gave up 4 bases; unmatched junction bases: 11. The V gene's germline CDR1 is MNHNY and CDR2 SVGAGI (reference sequence). CDR3 length equals 16 residues. The CDR3 DNA reads as TGTGCCAGCAGTTACACCGCGGGCGGGAGTGGTTACGAGCAGTACTTC. It encodes CASSYTAGGSGYEQYF.

The V call is TRBV28, the J call TRBJ1-1, with D maybe TRBD1 (5 bases). The V gene's germline CDR1 is MDHEN and CDR2 SYDVKM. Trimming took off 6 bases at V and 1 base at J, with 18 bases between the two ends. The CDR3 extends over 16 amino acids. The CDR3 spells CASSHRPGRGNTEAFF. The CDR3 DNA follows: TGTGCCAGCAGCCACCGACCAGGGAGGGGGAACACTGAAGCTTTCTTT.

This chain connects TRBV28 to TRBJ1-1; 7 bases are a match to TRBD1. Germline V lookup: CDR1 MDHEN, CDR2 SYDVKM. The CDR3 extends over 14 amino acids. With V trimmed by 2 bases and J by 0 bases, 0 bases remained unmatched. The CDR3 region has the DNA TGTGCCAGCAGTTTAGGGACAGTGAACACTGAAGCTTTCTTT. It translates to CASSLGTVNTEAFF.

The chain is built from TRBV7-2 and TRBJ2-3; 10 positions match TRBD1. This CDR3 spans 15 amino acids. V trimming: 5 bases; J trimming: 4 bases; junction bases outside the gene matches: 6. CDR1 and CDR2 (germline): SGHTA, FQGNSA. The CDR3 loop reads CASSPTGGMADTQYF. In DNA, the CDR3 is TGTGCCAGCAGCCCGACAGGGGGCATGGCAGATACGCAGTATTTT.

This rearrangement joins TRBV6-5 to TRBJ2-5; 10 positions agree with TRBD1. The length of the CDR3 is 15 residues. V lost 7 bases to trimming and J lost 0 bases; unmatched junction nucleotides: 5. CDR1 is MNHEY, CDR2 SVGAGI, per germline. The DNA for the CDR3 is TGTGCCAGCACCCGCGGGACAGGGGACCAAGAGACCCAGTACTTC. Translating it yields CASTRGTGDQETQYF.

The CDR3 DNA is TGTGCCAGCAGGGGACTAGCGGGGCCTTACAATGAGCAGTTCTTC. Protein: CASRGLAGPYNEQFF. The chain recombines TRBV6-1 with TRBJ2-1; 13 positions agree with TRBD2. Germline CDR1 is MNHNS and CDR2 is SASEGT. V was clipped by 6 bases and J by 4 bases; unmatched bases: 3. The CDR3 has 15 amino acids.

This chain links TRBV29-1 with TRBJ2-1, with TRBD2 matching 10 bases. The CDR3 is made up of 15 amino acids. Germline CDR1 reads SQVTM; CDR2 reads ANQGSEA. With V trimmed by 3 bases and J by 7 bases, 9 bases remained unmatched. In nucleotides, the CDR3 is TGCAGCGTTGACCGGCTAGCGGGAGTAGGTAATGAGCAGTTCTTC. Translating gives CSVDRLAGVGNEQFF.

The V call is TRBV5-4, the J call TRBJ2-6, with 8 positions matching TRBD1. There are 16 residues in the CDR3. Unmatched junction bases numbered 6, after V lost 4 bases and J lost 3 bases. In germline, CDR1 is SGHNT, CDR2 YYREEE (reference sequence). DNA of the CDR3: TGTGCCAGCAGCCGGACAGGGCGAGGTGGGGCCAACGTCCTGACTTTC. It specifies CASSRTGRGGANVLTF. Full variable domain (outside the CDR3, taken from reference TRBV5-4 and TRBJ2-6): ETGVTQSPTHLIKTRGQQVTLRCSSQSGHNTVSWYQQALGQGPQFIFQYYREEENGRGNFPPRFSGLQFPNYSSELNVNALELDDSALYLCASSRTGRGGANVLTFGAGSRLTVL.

This chain links TRBV25-1 with TRBJ2-6; weak D call: TRBD2 (5 bases). The germline V gene has CDR1 MGHDK and CDR2 SYGVNS. The CDR3 runs 18 residues. The V end was cut by 4 bases, the J end by 0 bases, with 16 bases between. CDR3 in amino acids: CASSAGEGRASGANVLTF. The CDR3 DNA reads TGTGCCAGCAGTGCCGGGGAAGGCCGAGCCTCTGGGGCCAACGTCCTGACTTTC.

In nucleotides, the CDR3 is TGTGCCAGCAGCTTAACTGCTAGCCCTAACACCGGGGAGCTGTTTTTT. This codes for CASSLTASPNTGELFF. The chain recombines TRBV7-2 with TRBJ2-2, with D possibly matching TRBD2 (5 bases). This CDR3 contains 16 residues. The germline V gene encodes CDR1 SGHTA and CDR2 FQGNSA. V gave up 2 bases and J gave up 2 bases, with 12 bases separating them.

In this sample, this clone turned up once. This chain connects TRBV18 to TRBJ2-7, with 7 positions matching TRBD2. The J segment lost 7 bases and the V segment lost 5 bases, leaving 14 bases of the junction unmatched. The CDR3 is made up of 15 amino acids. Germline values: CDR1 KGHSH, CDR2 LQKENI. CDR3 sequence reads: CASSTRTKGLGEQYF. The CDR3 DNA reads TGTGCCAGCTCAACACGGACTAAAGGACTAGGGGAGCAGTACTTC.

This clone was seen only once. The chain couples TRBV27 to TRBJ1-1; D may be TRBD1 (6 bases). The length of the CDR3 is 14 residues. Germline V CDR1 and CDR2: MNHEY, SMNVEV (reference sequence). V shed 3 bases and J shed 5 bases, with 13 bases lying between them. In DNA, the CDR3 is TGTGCCAGCAGTTTCGCACAGGGATGGACTGAAGCTTTCTTT. Protein product: CASSFAQGWTEAFF.

The rearrangement joins TRBV28 to TRBJ2-2, with 11 bases that match TRBD2. CDR3 size: 17 residues. The J segment lost 0 bases and the V segment lost 1 base, leaving 1 base of the junction unmatched. Germline V gene sequence: CDR1 MDHEN, CDR2 SYDVKM. In DNA form, the CDR3 reads TGTGCCAGCAGTTTATTGACTAGCGGGGCGAACACCGGGGAGCTGTTTTTT. Encoded protein: CASSLLTSGANTGELFF. The whole variable domain, remainder taken from reference TRBV28 and TRBJ2-2, is DVKVTQSSRYLVKRTGEKVFLECVQDMDHENMFWYRQDPGLGLRLIYFSYDVKMKEKGDIPEGYSVSREKKERFSLILESASTNQTSMYLCASSLLTSGANTGELFFGEGSRLTVL.